Below, 31 T cell receptor beta chains from the same sample are listed, as sequenced in a study of brain T cells in children with intractable seizures. Clones were sequenced by immunoSEQ multiplex PCR, and TCRdb holds only the in-frame ones, with some missing. Of 110,000 or so clones detected, 85% to 95% appear once; the ten largest clones hold around 4%. The sample here was peripheral blood, taken at surgery. These receptors were collected from a boy under three years old with hemimegalencephaly and intractable seizures.

This clone has only one observation. The rearrangement joins TRBV2 to TRBJ2-7; no clear D. Trimming shortened V by 4 bases and J by 0 bases, and 13 bases separated the two germline ends. This CDR3 has 15 residues. Germline lookup yields CDR1 SNHLY and CDR2 FYNNEI. CDR3 sequence: CASSGHGLFSYEQYF. The CDR3 DNA reads as TGTGCCAGCAGTGGTCACGGCCTATTCTCCTACGAGCAGTACTTC.

This sequence joins TRBV7-4 and TRBJ2-7, with 8 bases fitting TRBD1. This CDR3 region has 17 residues. Trimming at V came to 5 bases and at J to 2 bases, leaving 14 bases not matched to a gene. The V gene's germline CDR1 is SGHVT and CDR2 SQSDAQ. The CDR3, as DNA: TGTGCCAGCAGCGCCCACCTCCGGGACAGGCGAGCCTACGAGCAGTACTTC. Protein: CASSAHLRDRRAYEQYF.

The V call is TRBV4-1, the J call TRBJ1-5; the D gene is possibly TRBD1 (5 bases). V was trimmed by 0 bases and J by 2 bases, leaving 17 bases between them. The CDR3 spans 18 residues. Germline V lookup: CDR1 MGHRA, CDR2 YSYEKL. CDR3 nucleotide sequence: TGCGCCAGCAGCCAAGATCGAATCGTGACAGTGGGCAATCAGCCCCAGCATTTT. Residues: CASSQDRIVTVGNQPQHF.

This clone was found a few times. V gene TRBV11-2 combines with J gene TRBJ2-7; possibly TRBD1 for D (5 bases). The CDR3 length is 15 residues. Trimming took off 6 bases at V and 4 bases at J, with 19 bases between the two ends. Germline V gives CDR1 SGHAT, CDR2 FQNNGV. The CDR3 DNA reads as TGTGCCAGCAGTTCAGTCCACGACAGTAGATACGAGCAGTACTTC. It yields the protein CASSSVHDSRYEQYF.

The genes are TRBV27 and TRBJ2-7; a weak D match, TRBD2 (6 bases). Per the germline V gene, CDR1 is MNHEY and CDR2 is SMNVEV (reference sequence). Trimming took 5 bases from V and 3 from J, leaving 14 bases between them. This CDR3 comprises 14 residues. The CDR3 region is CASSPGTYSYEQYF. For the CDR3, the DNA is TGTGCCAGCAGTCCCGGGACTTACAGCTACGAGCAGTACTTC.

Only one count was recorded for this clone. The J gene is TRBJ1-1, the V gene TRBV30; no clear D. V gave up 2 bases and J gave up 3 bases, with 7 bases separating them. This CDR3 region has 12 residues. Germline assignment: CDR1 GTSNPN and CDR2 SVGIG (reference sequence). CDR3: CAWSWLHTEAFF. CDR3 nucleotide sequence: TGTGCCTGGAGTTGGCTCCACACTGAAGCTTTCTTT.

This chain joins TRBV9 and TRBJ1-3; D possibly corresponds to TRBD1 (6 bases). CDR1 and CDR2 from the germline V gene are SGDLS and YYNGEE. Between the trimmed V and J ends, which lost 0 bases and 5 bases, there was a span of 18 bases. This CDR3 is 17 amino acids long. CDR3 in DNA: TGTGCCAGCAGCGTAGAGTCTCTAGGAGGGACAAGAAACACCATATATTTT. Protein sequence: CASSVESLGGTRNTIYF.

The chain carries TRBV29-1 and TRBJ2-4; D perhaps matches TRBD2 (6 bases). The V end lost 3 bases, the J end lost 5 bases, and 8 bases lay between the germline ends. Germline lookup yields CDR1 SQVTM and CDR2 ANQGSEA. This CDR3 comprises 12 residues. The CDR3 nucleotides read TGCAGCGTTGATTCTAGCGAAAACATTCAGTACTTC. Amino acids: CSVDSSENIQYF.

V usage is TRBV24-1 and J usage is TRBJ2-3, with D tentatively TRBD1 or TRBD2 (5 bases each). The CDR3 extends over 15 amino acids. The germline CDR1 and CDR2 sequences are KGHDR and SFDVKD. The V end was cut by 9 bases, the J end by 1 base, with 16 bases between. DNA for the CDR3: TGTGCCACCTATAGCCGGGACGCCGGCACAGATACGCAGTATTTT. This gives the protein CATYSRDAGTDTQYF.

The chain carries TRBV15 and TRBJ1-5; TRBD1 is a possible D gene (5 bases). The V gene's germline CDR1 is LNHNV and CDR2 YYDKDF (reference sequence). This CDR3 has 18 amino acids. Trimming shortened V by 0 bases and J by 4 bases, and 19 bases separated the two germline ends. CDR3 in amino acids: CATSRDPISGTGNQPQHF. The CDR3 coding sequence is TGTGCCACCAGCAGAGATCCAATCTCAGGGACGGGGAATCAGCCCCAGCATTTT.

The genes are TRBV19 and TRBJ1-5; TRBD1 is a possible D gene (5 bases). The germline V gene has CDR1 LNHDA and CDR2 SQIVND (reference sequence). The CDR3 loop spans 14 amino acids. V dropped 3 bases and J dropped 4 bases, with 10 bases sitting between them. This CDR3 is CASSIWDANQPQHF. The DNA of the CDR3 is TGTGCCAGTAGTATTTGGGACGCAAATCAGCCCCAGCATTTT.

The rearrangement links TRBV4-2 to TRBJ2-7; TRBD2 aligns across 9 bases. The CDR3 spans 14 residues. Germline lookup yields CDR1 LGHNA and CDR2 YNFKEQ. J gave up 3 bases and V 4 bases, and 4 bases lay outside the gene matches. CDR3 nucleotide sequence: TGTGCCAGCAGCCGGGCGGGAGGGAGCTACGAGCAGTACTTC. Translating gives CASSRAGGSYEQYF.

V gene TRBV10-3 combines with J gene TRBJ2-5; the D gene is possibly TRBD2 (5 bases). Deletions cut 0 bases from V and 5 bases from J, with 13 bases between. This CDR3 has 15 amino acids. The V gene's germline CDR1 is ENHRY and CDR2 SYGVKD. The CDR3 DNA sequence: TGTGCCATCAGTGAGTCGGTGACTATTCGTGAGACCCAGTACTTC. The encoded protein is CAISESVTIRETQYF.

V usage is TRBV20-1 and J usage is TRBJ2-3; D is uncertain. Trimming shortened V by 7 bases and J by 1 base, and 6 bases separated the two germline ends. The CDR3 spans 11 residues. The V gene's germline CDR1 is DFQATT and CDR2 SNEGSKA (reference sequence). This chain's CDR3 is CSVGRTDTQYF. The CDR3 DNA sequence: TGCAGTGTAGGGCGCACAGATACGCAGTATTTT.

The V and J genes are TRBV11-3 and TRBJ2-3; D might be TRBD2 (6 bases). With 5 bases removed from V and 6 bases from J, the gap between germline ends came to 12 bases. The germline V gene encodes CDR1 SGHNT and CDR2 YENEEA. The CDR3 loop spans 13 amino acids. The CDR3 bases are TGTGCCAGCAGCCCTGGCCGGGGGGATACGCAGTATTTT. Translated: CASSPGRGDTQYF.

This clone was recorded only once. V and J are TRBV3-1 (or the pseudogene TRBV3-2) and TRBJ2-7, with 9 bases fitting TRBD2. The CDR3 spans 15 residues. The V and J ends lost 1 base and 2 bases, in that order; junction bases with no gene match: 3. Germline V gives CDR1 LGHDT, CDR2 YNNKEL (reference sequence). The CDR3 is CASSQGLAGAYEQYF. CDR3 in DNA: TGTGCCAGCAGCCAAGGGTTAGCGGGAGCCTACGAGCAGTACTTC.

The rearrangement uses TRBV7-6 and TRBJ1-4; D gene unclear. V was cut by 3 bases and J by 8 bases, with 7 bases left in between. The CDR3 spans 12 residues. Germline loops: CDR1 SGHVS, CDR2 FNYEAQ. The CDR3 DNA reads as TGTGCCAGCAGCTTTTTGCGGGAAAAACTGTTTTTT. Protein product: CASSFLREKLFF.

The chain employs TRBV10-1 and TRBJ1-1; no clear D. Germline lookup yields CDR1 WNHNN and CDR2 SYGVQD (reference sequence). The CDR3 sequence is 13 residues long. Between the trimmed V and J ends, which lost 0 bases and 5 bases, there was a span of 7 bases. CDR3 sequence (DNA): TGCGCCAGCAGTGAGTCAAGACGGACTGAAGCTTTCTTT. Protein: CASSESRRTEAFF.

This chain connects TRBV29-1 to TRBJ2-3; no clear D. Per germline, CDR1 SQVTM and CDR2 ANQGSEA. The CDR3 contains 12 residues. V was cut by 3 bases and J by 1 base, with 5 bases left in between. The CDR3 loop is CSVESGTDTQYF. The CDR3 DNA follows: TGCAGCGTTGAGTCAGGCACAGATACGCAGTATTTT.

The CDR3 bases are TGTGCCAGCAGCCACAATTGGGGAAGCGGGAGGAGTGTTATCGATGAGCAGTTCTTC. Residues: CASSHNWGSGRSVIDEQFF. The chain carries TRBV14 and TRBJ2-1; 9 bases fit TRBD2. Germline V gene data show CDR1 as SGHDN and CDR2 as FVKESK. Losses at the gene ends were 3 bases for V and 8 bases for J; bases not matched to a gene: 20. This CDR3 contains 19 residues.

The CDR3 protein is CATGTSGYEQYF. The CDR3 coding sequence is TGTGCCACCGGGACTAGCGGCTACGAGCAGTACTTC. The chain links TRBV10-3 to TRBJ2-7, with TRBD2 identical over 11 bases. The length of the CDR3 is 12 residues. From germline, CDR1 is ENHRY and CDR2 SYGVKD. J gave up 3 bases and V 10 bases, and 2 bases lay outside the gene matches.

This chain connects TRBV7-2 to TRBJ2-7, with TRBD1 identical over 8 bases. CDR1 SGHTA and CDR2 FQGNSA come from the germline V gene. This CDR3 contains 15 residues. Trimming took 1 base from V and 0 from J; bases not matched to a gene: 2. The CDR3 is CASSLGGTGSYEQYF. The CDR3 region has the DNA TGTGCCAGCAGCTTAGGGGGGACAGGCTCCTACGAGCAGTACTTC.

J is TRBJ2-5 and V is TRBV9, with D perhaps TRBD2 (5 bases). The CDR3 sequence is 15 residues long. V lost 5 bases, J lost 4 bases, and 18 bases lay in between. Germline assignment: CDR1 SGDLS and CDR2 YYNGEE. CDR3 loop: CASRVGATAGETQYF. In nucleotides, the CDR3 is TGTGCCAGCAGGGTGGGAGCCACCGCGGGAGAGACCCAGTACTTC.

The chain carries TRBV30 and TRBJ2-5; D unclear. V lost 1 base to trimming and J lost 6 bases, with 12 bases between them. Per germline, CDR1 GTSNPN and CDR2 SVGIG (reference sequence). This CDR3 is 13 amino acids long. The CDR3 reads CAWSDPPRKTQYF. DNA of the CDR3: TGTGCCTGGAGTGACCCCCCCAGAAAGACCCAGTACTTC. Supplemented by reference TRBV30 and TRBJ2-5, the full variable domain reads SQTIHQWPATLVQPVGSPLSLECTVEGTSNPNLYWYRQAAGRGLQLLFYSVGIGQISSEVPQNLSASRPQDRQFILSSKKLLLSDSGFYLCAWSDPPRKTQYFGPGTRLLVL.

This chain links TRBV18 with TRBJ2-5; 9 nucleotides match TRBD2. V lost 5 bases and J lost 5; bases outside the gene matches: 3. The CDR3 sequence is 13 residues long. The germline CDR1 and CDR2 sequences are KGHSH and LQKENI. The CDR3 region has the DNA TGTGCCAGCTCAGTCACTAGCGGGGAGACCCAGTACTTC. This encodes CASSVTSGETQYF.

The V gene is TRBV4-2, the J gene TRBJ1-4; 8 bases are shared with TRBD1. The V and J ends lost 1 base and 13 bases, in that order; junction bases with no gene match: 5. Germline lookup yields CDR1 LGHNA and CDR2 YNFKEQ. The CDR3 length is 13 residues. The CDR3 DNA reads as TGTGCCAGCAGCCAAGTAACAGGGGGAGGACTGTTTTTT. Translating gives CASSQVTGGGLFF.

The V gene is TRBV7-6, the J gene TRBJ2-1; TRBD2 matches at 12 bases. The V segment lost 3 bases and the J segment 6 bases; nucleotides outside the gene matches: 12. Germline values: CDR1 SGHVS, CDR2 FNYEAQ. This CDR3 has 18 residues. The CDR3 reads CASSLDPSGRAQANEQFF. DNA for the CDR3: TGTGCCAGCAGCTTGGATCCTAGCGGGAGGGCCCAGGCCAATGAGCAGTTCTTC.

This chain connects TRBV3-1 (or the pseudogene TRBV3-2) to TRBJ2-7; 11 positions match TRBD1. The CDR3 has 14 residues. V trimming: 4 bases; J trimming: 3 bases; junction bases outside the gene matches: 2. Germline loops: CDR1 LGHDT, CDR2 YNNKEL (reference sequence). The CDR3 reads CASSRGTGGYEQYF. CDR3 coding DNA: TGTGCCAGCAGCCGCGGGACAGGGGGCTACGAGCAGTACTTC.

A note on this clone: At the DNA level, this CDR3 is encoded by other sequences in the same sample as well. This chain uses TRBV7-9 with TRBJ2-2; possibly TRBD2 for D (6 bases). V lost 3 bases to trimming and J lost 0 bases, with 8 bases between them. The CDR3 is made up of 15 amino acids. Germline V gene lookup returns CDR1 SEHNR and CDR2 FQNEAQ (reference sequence). Here the CDR3 DNA reads TGTGCCAGCAGCTTGGAGGGACCGAACACCGGGGAGCTGTTTTTT. Translation: CASSLEGPNTGELFF.

The count of this clone is one. V gene TRBV7-6 combines with J gene TRBJ1-6; 7 nucleotides agree with TRBD1. After removal of 3 bases from V and 10 bases from J, the junction contained 6 bases not matched to a gene. The CDR3 spans 14 residues. Germline lookup yields CDR1 SGHVS and CDR2 FNYEAQ. The CDR3 sequence: CASSFGTVDSPLHF. The CDR3 bases are TGTGCCAGCAGCTTCGGGACAGTTGACTCACCCCTCCACTTT.

The rearrangement joins TRBV19 to TRBJ1-1; TRBD1 might be the D (5 bases). Germline CDR1 LNHDA, CDR2 SQIVND (reference sequence). The CDR3 is 15 amino acids. Trimming stripped 4 bases from V and 3 bases from J, with 15 bases between. DNA for the CDR3: TGTGCCAGTAGTAGGACGTTTCGGGGGGACACTGAAGCTTTCTTT. Amino acids: CASSRTFRGDTEAFF.